Listed below are T cell receptor beta chains from one sample, sequenced in a study of CD8 T cells in Susac syndrome. Each CDR3 protein is one row after TCRdb ran MiXCR on the immunoSEQ multiplex PCR reads. The sample gives 400,000 to 550,000 distinct CDR3 sequences, around 85% of which show up once; about 0.1% is in the top ten. The sample was CD8+ T cells from PBMCs. These receptor sequences come from a human donor with multiple sclerosis. Both conserved end residues are part of each CDR3. Each record gives: V gene, clone size, J gene, D gene, CDR3 protein, CDR3 DNA. The D gene is left open where the match is weak. Clone size is given for some rows only: seen once, a few or many times, or a class if the clone is expanded.

TRBV20-1	.	TRBJ2-7	TRBD1	CSAREFRTGTYEQYF	TGCAGTGCTAGAGAGTTTCGGACAGGGACCTACGAGCAGTACTTC
TRBV27	.	TRBJ2-3	TRBD2	CASSLSLAVLFTDTQYF	TGTGCCAGCAGTTTATCTCTAGCGGTACTCTTCACAGATACGCAGTATTTT
TRBV4-1	.	TRBJ1-1	.	CASSQAKGLNTEAFF	TGCGCCAGCAGCCAAGCGAAGGGGCTGAACACTGAAGCTTTCTTT
TRBV30	.	TRBJ2-1	TRBD2	CAWSVLAGGPNEQFF	TGTGCCTGGAGTGTACTAGCGGGGGGGCCTAATGAGCAGTTCTTC
TRBV11-1	few	TRBJ2-7	TRBD1	CASSLVAGTAVYEQYF	TGTGCCAGCAGCTTAGTTGCTGGGACAGCGGTCTACGAGCAGTACTTC
TRBV9	.	TRBJ2-3	.	CASSVQGTDTQYF	TGTGCCAGCAGCGTCCAGGGGACAGATACGCAGTATTTT
TRBV27	.	TRBJ1-2	.	CASSLSSQGLGSYGYTF	TGTGCCAGCAGTTTATCGTCCCAGGGTTTAGGGTCCTATGGCTACACCTTC
TRBV3-1	.	TRBJ2-1	.	CASSHSNEQFF	TGTGCCAGCAGCCATTCCAATGAGCAGTTCTTC
TRBV7-9	.	TRBJ2-2	.	CASSFIGGGSGELFF	TGTGCCAGCAGCTTTATCGGTGGGGGCTCCGGGGAGCTGTTTTTT
TRBV30	once	TRBJ1-1	.	CAWSGPLSGRTSAEAFF	TGTGCCTGGAGTGGACCCCTGAGCGGGCGAACATCGGCTGAAGCTTTCTTT
TRBV27	.	TRBJ1-2	.	CASSPRTVVNYGYTF	TGTGCCAGCAGTCCCCGGACAGTCGTAAACTATGGCTACACCTTC
TRBV27	.	TRBJ1-2	.	CASSLGGNYGYTF	TGTGCCAGCAGTTTGGGCGGGAACTATGGCTACACCTTC
TRBV24-1	.	TRBJ2-1	TRBD2	CATSPGTSGGYEQFF	TGTGCCACCAGTCCTGGGACTAGCGGGGGGTATGAGCAGTTCTTC
TRBV27	.	TRBJ2-7	TRBD1	CASSLTGQGGAYEQYF	TGTGCCAGCAGTTTGACCGGACAGGGAGGAGCCTACGAGCAGTACTTC
TRBV14	.	TRBJ2-2	.	CASSHSHRIGELFF	TGTGCCAGCAGCCATTCTCATAGGATCGGGGAGCTGTTTTTT
TRBV2	.	TRBJ1-6	.	CASTQRQSYNSPLHF	TGTGCCAGCACTCAGCGACAATCCTATAATTCACCCCTCCACTTT
TRBV5-4	.	TRBJ1-1	.	CASSTGPMNTEAFF	TGTGCCAGCAGCACAGGACCGATGAACACTGAAGCTTTCTTT
TRBV5-1	.	TRBJ2-1	TRBD2	CASSLVSGGLFDEQFF	TGCGCCAGCAGCTTGGTTAGCGGGGGCCTCTTTGATGAGCAGTTCTTC
TRBV19	.	TRBJ2-7	.	CASSISAEKISYEQYF	TGTGCCAGTAGTATTTCGGCGGAGAAGATTTCCTACGAGCAGTACTTC
TRBV11-2	.	TRBJ2-7	.	CASSSSGDLTGQYF	TGTGCCAGCAGCTCCTCAGGGGACCTAACTGGGCAGTACTTC
TRBV15	few	TRBJ2-7	TRBD1	CATSTGTGAVYEQYF	TGTGCCACCAGCACCGGGACAGGGGCCGTCTACGAGCAGTACTTC
TRBV4-1	.	TRBJ1-1	TRBD1	CASSQDGTGGLNTEAFF	TGCGCCAGCAGCCAAGATGGGACAGGGGGTCTGAACACTGAAGCTTTCTTT
TRBV7-9	.	TRBJ2-5	TRBD2	CASSLSLAGVDETQYF	TGTGCCAGCAGCTTATCTCTAGCGGGAGTGGATGAGACCCAGTACTTC
TRBV28	.	TRBJ1-2	.	CASSLQNHGYTF	TGTGCCAGCAGTTTGCAGAATCATGGCTACACCTTC
TRBV5-1	.	TRBJ1-2	.	CASSYLTGSGEPGYTF	TGCGCCAGCAGCTATTTAACAGGTAGCGGGGAACCTGGCTACACCTTC
TRBV9	.	TRBJ1-1	.	CASSATPLLNSRLGTEAFF	TGTGCCAGCAGCGCCACCCCACTCTTAAACAGTAGACTAGGGACTGAAGCTTTCTTT
TRBV6-1	.	TRBJ2-1	TRBD2	CASSKGTSWEYNEQFF	TGTGCCAGCAGCAAGGGGACTAGTTGGGAGTACAATGAGCAGTTCTTC
TRBV27	.	TRBJ2-7	.	CASSATPFYEQYF	TGTGCCAGCAGTGCCACGCCGTTCTACGAGCAGTACTTC
TRBV5-1	once	TRBJ1-4	.	CASSKTTVAGEKLFF	TGCGCCAGCAGCAAAACGACAGTAGCGGGTGAAAAACTGTTTTTT
TRBV9	.	TRBJ1-2	.	CASSVALTGINYGYTF	TGTGCCAGCAGCGTAGCCCTAACAGGGATCAACTATGGCTACACCTTC
TRBV7-6	.	TRBJ2-7	.	CASSSGQLNYEQYF	TGTGCCAGCAGCTCAGGACAGTTGAACTACGAGCAGTACTTC
TRBV4-2	.	TRBJ1-1	.	CASSQEPSGNTEAFF	TGTGCCAGCAGCCAAGAACCGAGTGGGAACACTGAAGCTTTCTTT
TRBV6-5	.	TRBJ2-7	.	CASSYGRNYEQYF	TGTGCCAGCAGTTACGGGAGAAACTACGAGCAGTACTTC
TRBV27	.	TRBJ1-2	.	CASSLTRNYGYTF	TGTGCCAGCAGCCTCACCAGGAACTATGGCTACACCTTC
TRBV7-9	.	TRBJ2-7	TRBD2	CASSLDAGGTYEQYF	TGTGCCAGCAGCTTAGACGCGGGGGGGACCTACGAGCAGTACTTC
TRBV25-1	.	TRBJ2-3	.	CASSEYRNTDTQYF	TGTGCCAGCAGTGAATACAGGAACACAGATACGCAGTATTTT
TRBV6-6	.	TRBJ2-7	.	CASSFYEQYF	TGTGCCAGCAGTTTCTACGAGCAGTACTTC
TRBV7-9	.	TRBJ2-1	TRBD1	CASRGTAPDNEQFF	TGTGCCAGCAGAGGGACAGCGCCCGACAATGAGCAGTTCTTC
TRBV27	once	TRBJ2-3	.	CASSPGTSDTDTQYF	TGTGCCAGCAGTCCCGGAACGTCGGACACAGATACGCAGTATTTT
TRBV30	.	TRBJ1-5	.	CAWHEPRRCLSNQPQHF	TGTGCCTGGCACGAACCGCGGAGATGCCTTAGCAATCAGCCCCAGCATTTT